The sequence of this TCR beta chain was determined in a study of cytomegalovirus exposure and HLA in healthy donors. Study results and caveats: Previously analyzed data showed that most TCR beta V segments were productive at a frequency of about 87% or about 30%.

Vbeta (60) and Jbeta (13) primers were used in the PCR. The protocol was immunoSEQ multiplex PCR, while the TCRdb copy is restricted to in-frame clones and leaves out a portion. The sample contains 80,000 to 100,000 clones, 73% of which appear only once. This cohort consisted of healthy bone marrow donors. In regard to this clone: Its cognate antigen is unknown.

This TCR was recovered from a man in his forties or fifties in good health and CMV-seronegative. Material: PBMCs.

CDR3 region: CASSPSEVGTDTQYF. In DNA form, the CDR3 reads TGTGCCAGCAGCCCTAGCGAGGTGGGCACAGATACGCAGTATTTT. The chain recombines TRBV13 with TRBJ2-3, with D possibly matching TRBD2 (6 bases). The CDR3 spans 15 residues. Trimming shortened V by 5 bases and J by 1 base, and 13 bases separated the two germline ends. Per germline, CDR1 PRHDT and CDR2 FYEKMQ (reference sequence).